These 18 T cell receptor beta chains originate from one sample sequenced in a study of shared clonotypes between healthy human individuals. Measured with immunoSEQ multiplex PCR; TCRdb has only the in-frame clones, and not every one. The sample includes roughly 2.1 million clones, roughly 91% seen only once; the top ten take 1.5% to 2%. CD45RO-negative, CCR7-positively selected cells formed the naive CD8 fraction, excluding terminally differentiated effector memory CD45RA+ cells. The material sequenced was naive CD8+ T cells from PBMCs. Receptors were obtained from a man in his late teens or twenties in good health. Some clones in this sample may be carry-over from other donors' samples.

The chain is built from TRBV9 and TRBJ2-7; D gene unclear. Trimming cost V 4 bases and J 0 bases, with 11 bases left between them. The CDR3 contains 14 residues. Germline V gene lookup returns CDR1 SGDLS and CDR2 YYNGEE. Here the CDR3 DNA reads TGTGCCAGCAGCCCAGTGGGGAACTCCTACGAGCAGTACTTC. As protein: CASSPVGNSYEQYF. The full variable domain, rest sourced from reference TRBV9 and TRBJ2-7, is DSGVTQTPKHLITATGQRVTLRCSPRSGDLSVYWYQQSLDQGLQFLIQYYNGEERAKGNILERFSAQQFPDLHSELNLSSLELGDSALYFCASSPVGNSYEQYFGPGTRLTVT.

This chain joins TRBV28 and TRBJ2-7; D unresolved. Between the trimmed V and J ends, which lost 8 bases and 10 bases, there was a span of 15 bases. The germline V gene encodes CDR1 MDHEN and CDR2 SYDVKM. CDR3 length: 11 residues. For the CDR3, the DNA is TGTGCCAGCGAAAAAACGAACAAACAGTACTTC. The encoded protein is CASEKTNKQYF. Complete variable domain (other parts from reference TRBV28 and TRBJ2-7): DVKVTQSSRYLVKRTGEKVFLECVQDMDHENMFWYRQDPGLGLRLIYFSYDVKMKEKGDIPEGYSVSREKKERFSLILESASTNQTSMYLCASEKTNKQYFGPGTRLTVT.

This chain links TRBV30 with TRBJ2-2; D perhaps matches TRBD1 (5 bases). The CDR3 is 16 residues long. The V gene lost 0 bases and the J gene lost 3 bases, with 14 bases spanning the gap. Germline CDR1 is GTSNPN and CDR2 is SVGIG (reference sequence). CDR3 in DNA: TGTGCCTGGAGTGTACTTGAAACAGGATACACCGGGGAGCTGTTTTTT. Amino acid sequence: CAWSVLETGYTGELFF. Using reference TRBV30 and TRBJ2-2 for the parts outside the CDR3, the full variable domain is SQTIHQWPATLVQPVGSPLSLECTVEGTSNPNLYWYRQAAGRGLQLLFYSVGIGQISSEVPQNLSASRPQDRQFILSSKKLLLSDSGFYLCAWSVLETGYTGELFFGEGSRLTVL.

The V gene is TRBV7-7, the J gene TRBJ1-5; D uncertain. The CDR3 loop spans 17 amino acids. Trimming removed 8 bases at V and 2 bases at J, with 22 bases between. Germline V gene lookup returns CDR1 SSHAT and CDR2 FNYEAQ (reference sequence). CDR3 nucleotide sequence: TGTGCCAGCGGTAATCCGATCCGGGAAGGTGGCAATCAGCCCCAGCATTTT. Its protein is CASGNPIREGGNQPQHF.

In the case of this clone: Sequence at one end of the junction differs from germline and may be a read error. The rearrangement joins TRBV19 to TRBJ1-2, with no clear D. The CDR3 contains 13 residues. Germline assignment: CDR1 LNHDA and CDR2 SQIVND (reference sequence). The CDR3 DNA reads as TGTGCCAGTATCGCAGGCACTAAGTATGGCTACACCTTC. This codes for CASIAGTKYGYTF.

This clone has only one observation. The genes are TRBV28 and TRBJ2-7; D is unclear. Germline V gene data show CDR1 as MDHEN and CDR2 as SYDVKM. The CDR3 consists of 12 residues. V lost 5 bases to trimming and J lost 2 bases, with 7 bases between them. CDR3 loop: CASSPSTYEQYF. The CDR3 DNA is TGTGCCAGCAGTCCCTCTACCTACGAGCAGTACTTC. The full variable domain, its missing parts supplied by reference TRBV28 and TRBJ2-7, is DVKVTQSSRYLVKRTGEKVFLECVQDMDHENMFWYRQDPGLGLRLIYFSYDVKMKEKGDIPEGYSVSREKKERFSLILESASTNQTSMYLCASSPSTYEQYFGPGTRLTVT.

The V call is TRBV9, the J call TRBJ2-7, with D perhaps assigned TRBD1 or TRBD2 (5 bases each). This CDR3 is built from 15 residues. Between the trimmed V and J ends, which lost 0 bases and 5 bases, there was a span of 15 bases. Germline V CDR1 and CDR2: SGDLS, YYNGEE. The CDR3 loop is CASSVGGAPVHEQYF. CDR3 DNA: TGTGCCAGCAGCGTAGGAGGGGCGCCGGTCCACGAGCAGTACTTC.

V and J are TRBV6-4 and TRBJ2-5; 10 nucleotides align to TRBD2. CDR1 and CDR2 from the germline V gene are MRHNA and SNTAGT. V was clipped by 5 bases and J by 9 bases; unmatched bases: 21. The CDR3 sequence is 18 residues long. CDR3 protein: CASSHQLTSGSLRRPQYF. The CDR3 region has the DNA TGTGCCAGCAGTCACCAACTGACTAGCGGGTCCCTGAGACGTCCCCAGTACTTC.

This chain uses TRBV19 with TRBJ1-1; no clear D gene. The CDR3 length is 12 residues. Germline V CDR1 and CDR2: LNHDA, SQIVND (reference sequence). V dropped 3 bases and J dropped 3 bases, with 5 bases sitting between them. As DNA, the CDR3 is TGTGCCAGTAGTATTAGGGACACTGAAGCTTTCTTT. Protein sequence: CASSIRDTEAFF.

The CDR3 loop reads CASSYSQGDSNQPQHF. CDR3 coding DNA: TGTGCCAGCAGTTACTCACAGGGGGATAGCAATCAGCCCCAGCATTTT. This rearrangement joins TRBV6-5 to TRBJ1-5; the match to TRBD1 covers 8 bases. Germline V gene sequence: CDR1 MNHEY, CDR2 SVGAGI. Losses at the gene ends were 0 bases for V and 0 bases for J; bases not matched to a gene: 1. The CDR3 runs 16 residues.

The chain combines TRBV4-1 with TRBJ2-7; tentatively, D is TRBD1 (6 bases). The germline CDR1 and CDR2 sequences are MGHRA and YSYEKL. V was cut by 1 base and J by 0 bases, with 10 bases left in between. This CDR3 has 15 amino acids. Written as DNA, the CDR3 is TGCGCCAGCAGCCAAGGGACAGCTAGCTCCTACGAGCAGTACTTC. Its protein product is CASSQGTASSYEQYF.

This sequence joins TRBV6-5 and TRBJ1-1; D remains unclear. The germline CDR1 and CDR2 sequences are MNHEY and SVGAGI. CDR3 length: 14 amino acids. Trimming removed 0 bases from V and 9 bases from J, with 14 bases in between. The CDR3 sequence is CASSYSISAGQAFF. The DNA of the CDR3 is TGTGCCAGCAGTTACTCGATAAGCGCCGGACAAGCTTTCTTT.

The rearrangement uses TRBV7-6 and TRBJ1-3, with 7 bases matching TRBD1. V lost 5 bases to trimming and J lost 3 bases; unmatched junction nucleotides: 4. CDR1 is SGHVS and CDR2 is FNYEAQ in the germline V gene. This CDR3 contains 14 residues. CDR3 residues: CASSIDRVGNTIYF. The CDR3 DNA follows: TGTGCCAGCAGCATCGACAGGGTTGGAAACACCATATATTTT.

The chain uses TRBV5-6 and TRBJ2-2; TRBD1 might be the D (6 bases). The CDR3 is 15 residues long. From germline, CDR1 is SGHDT and CDR2 YYEEEE. Trimming removed 0 bases from V and 6 bases from J, with 12 bases in between. The CDR3 here is CASSLGAGAAGELFF. Here the CDR3 DNA reads TGTGCCAGCAGCTTGGGGGCAGGGGCCGCCGGGGAGCTGTTTTTT.

The chain carries TRBV25-1 and TRBJ2-6; D uncertain. From germline, CDR1 is MGHDK and CDR2 SYGVNS. V shed 1 base and J shed 0 bases, with 10 bases lying between them. CDR3 size: 17 residues. The CDR3 DNA reads TGTGCCAGCAGTGAATCTGGCAGAAGCTCTGGGGCCAACGTCCTGACTTTC. Residues: CASSESGRSSGANVLTF. Full variable domain (outside the CDR3, taken from reference TRBV25-1 and TRBJ2-6): EADIYQTPRYLVIGTGKKITLECSQTMGHDKMYWYQQDPGMELHLIHYSYGVNSTEKGDLSSESTVSRIRTEHFPLTLESARPSHTSQYLCASSESGRSSGANVLTFGAGSRLTVL.

This chain connects TRBV19 to TRBJ2-1; D is uncertain. CDR1 and CDR2 (germline): LNHDA, SQIVND (reference sequence). The CDR3 consists of 15 residues. V was shortened by 4 bases and J by 5 bases, with 15 bases between the two germline ends. CDR3 amino acids: CASSTPRVLDNEQFF. As DNA, the CDR3 is TGTGCCAGTAGTACGCCTAGAGTACTCGACAATGAGCAGTTCTTC.

This clone was observed a handful of times. The chain is built from TRBV28 and TRBJ1-1, with D uncertain. CDR3 length: 12 residues. Germline CDR1 reads MDHEN; CDR2 reads SYDVKM. The V and J ends lost 3 bases and 4 bases respectively, with 6 bases between them. In DNA form, the CDR3 reads TGTGCCAGCAGTTTTCGGATCACTGAAGCTTTCTTT. Encoded protein: CASSFRITEAFF.

This chain connects TRBV7-2 to TRBJ2-7; 9 bases map to TRBD2. This CDR3 has 15 residues. CDR1 is SGHTA and CDR2 is FQGNSA in the germline V gene. The trim removed 1 base at V and 0 bases at J, leaving 1 base unmatched. The CDR3, as DNA: TGTGCCAGCAGCTTAGGGACTAGCGTCTCCTACGAGCAGTACTTC. This codes for CASSLGTSVSYEQYF. The full variable domain, in which reference TRBV7-2 and TRBJ2-7 provide the parts outside the CDR3, is GAGVSQSPSNKVTEKGKDVELRCDPISGHTALYWYRQSLGQGLEFLIYFQGNSAPDKSGLPSDRFSAERTGGSVSTLTIQRTQQEDSAVYLCASSLGTSVSYEQYFGPGTRLTVT.